This TCR beta chain was sequenced for a study of tumour-infiltrating T cells in Burkitt lymphoma. Profiled with immunoSEQ multiplex PCR; TCRdb holds only in-frame clones, not every one. The data hold about 420 clones, with 45% observed a single time. The CDR3 is 18 amino acids. J was trimmed by 3 bases and V by 1 base; bases with no gene match: 10. In germline, CDR1 is MNHNS, CDR2 SASEGT. The source of this sequence is a human donor with Burkitt lymphoma. Sequenced input: tumor tissue. The chain carries TRBV6-1 and TRBJ1-1; 11 positions match TRBD1. CDR3 DNA: TGTGCCAGCAGTGAAGGCTGGACAGGGGGCAGAATCCACACTGAAGCTTTCTTT. Translation: CASSEGWTGGRIHTEAFF.